This section outlines one T cell receptor (beta chain) sequence together with its context. This clonotype turned up a few times. Its antigen specificity is not known. Qualities for individual bases were not recorded, and no much larger clone is one base off. V is pruned by 4 bases and J by 5 bases, leaving 20 bases of the junction without a gene match. The germline V gene (reference sequence) sets CDR1 to LGHDT and CDR2 to YNNKEL. Reading from cysteine to phenylalanine, the CDR3 counts 20 amino acids. Kept here is only the CDR3 DNA, which spans 60 bases and is read in frame from base 1. This sample is drawn from a study of T cells in Graves' hyperthyroidism and ophthalmopathy (dated by TCRdb to about 2019). Context from the whole study: Peripheral blood samples were taken at initial diagnosis, before any treatment was given. TCR V-J signatures able to tell the groups apart were searched for in a discovery cohort of 90 to 100 patients, of whom more than 40 had Graves' ophthalmopathy and roughly 57 had stable Graves' hyperthyroidism. Prospective prediction of ophthalmopathy was tested in an independent validation cohort of approximately 19 hyperthyroidism patients and 17 patients who later progressed to ophthalmopathy. The 95 to 100 discovery patients were randomly divided into training and test sets at a 7:3 ratio. The study also compared thyroid tissue and blood T-cell repertoires from more than 5 Graves' hyperthyroidism patients. Following sampling, methimazole starting at 30 mg daily was given to hyperthyroidism patients, and high-dose intravenous methylprednisolone was given to ophthalmopathy patients. The paper describes TCR Vbeta CDR3 sequencing of some 130 peripheral blood samples, made up of 43 ophthalmopathy patients, roughly 80 hyperthyroidism patients and roughly 17 progressor patients. Overall study outcomes, separate from this receptor: During validation, the model predicted progression to ophthalmopathy a median of around 7 months ahead of onset, with roughly 65% sensitivity and roughly 72% specificity. A model built on a 13 V-J signature distinguished ophthalmopathy from stable hyperthyroidism, reaching 85% to 90% sensitivity and around 81% specificity in cross-validation and 80%/75% in testing. Sample size was not statistically predetermined, and investigators were not blinded to group allocation. Blood samples also contained most of the expanded thyroid clonotypes (frequency above 0.001), which suggests that blood repertoires may reflect thyroid immune responses.

Hyperthyroidism patients were newly diagnosed, had a disease duration of under 2 months, and were aged 18 to 65 years. Exclusion was applied to patients with uncontrolled infections, other autoimmune diseases, pregnancy or lactation. Diagnoses relied on clinical symptoms, serum thyroxine and TRAb, thyroid ultrasound and orbital computed tomography. For progressor patients, blood was drawn at the first diagnosis of hyperthyroidism, before any ophthalmopathy symptoms had appeared. Ficoll-Paque density gradient centrifugation was used to isolate PBMCs from 10 ml of fresh peripheral blood. Progressor patients were initially diagnosed with Graves' hyperthyroidism and developed ophthalmopathy during follow-up. Trizol reagent was used to extract total RNA, and RNA quality was then checked on an Agilent 2100 Bioanalyzer. The TCR beta CDR3 regions were amplified from the RNA transcripts. The first round of RT-PCR for the TCR CDR3 was performed with the HTBI primer set and the Qiagen OneStep RT-PCR kit. A second multiplex PCR round built the libraries, followed by size selection and purification. Sequencing of the libraries was done on an Illumina HiSeq2000 using paired-end 100 bp reads. Per the authors' processing: SOAPnuke was used to process the raw data, with reads discarded if the reads contained adapters or uncalled bases, had a mean Phred below 15, or lacked an exact constant-primer or identifier match. High-quality paired reads were merged with COPE v1.2.5, and unique nucleotide sequences were defined as clonotypes. MiTCR v1.1 was used to align clonotypes to the IMGT TRBV, TRBD and TRBJ reference segments. The analysis was restricted to V-J combinations with a frequency above 0.0001, which together covered 99.2% of the repertoires. A TCS score was defined as the ratio of F50 (clonal expansion) to E x V (chaos), with BLOSUM62-based TCRdist applied between CDR3 peptides within each V-J. Welch's t-statistics and random forest reduced several hundred V-J features to under 15, which were used in a naive Bayes classifier (R e1071). TCRdb cleaned the public reads at Q25 with fastp, built clones with MiXCR and kept in-frame beta chains. Entries that share a CDR3 protein sequence are merged under the most common genes and DNA. TCRdb's processing, not the authors', yielded these V and J calls. This sample has around 300,000 distinct CDR3 sequences in its table, and 25% to 30% of those were observed once. Approximately 25% of the sample is taken by the ten largest.

In this chain, TRBV3-1 is recombined with TRBJ2-7; TRBD2 lines up with 13 middle nucleotides. Source material: blood. The receptor was isolated from a man in his forties or fifties with Graves' hyperthyroidism that later progressed to Graves' ophthalmopathy. At the DNA level, the sequence is TGTGCCAGCAGCCGAGGACTAGCGGGGGATTTTTGGCCCTTAGTCCACGAGCAGTACTTC. This sequence encodes CASSRGLAGDFWPLVHEQYF.